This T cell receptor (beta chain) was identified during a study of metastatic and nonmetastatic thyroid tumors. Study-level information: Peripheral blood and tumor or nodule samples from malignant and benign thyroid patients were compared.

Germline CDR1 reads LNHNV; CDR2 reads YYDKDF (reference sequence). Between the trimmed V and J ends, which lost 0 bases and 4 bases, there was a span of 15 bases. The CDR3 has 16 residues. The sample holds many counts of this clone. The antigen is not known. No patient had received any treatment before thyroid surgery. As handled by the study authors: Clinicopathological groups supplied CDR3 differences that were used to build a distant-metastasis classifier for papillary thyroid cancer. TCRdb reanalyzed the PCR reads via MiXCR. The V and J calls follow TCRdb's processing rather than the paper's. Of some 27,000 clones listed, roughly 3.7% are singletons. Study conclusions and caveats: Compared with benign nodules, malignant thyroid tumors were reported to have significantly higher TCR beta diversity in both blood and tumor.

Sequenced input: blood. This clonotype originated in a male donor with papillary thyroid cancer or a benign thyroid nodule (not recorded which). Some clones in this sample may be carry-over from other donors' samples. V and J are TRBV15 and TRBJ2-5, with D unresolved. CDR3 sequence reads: CATSRDRAVRGETQYF. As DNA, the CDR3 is TGTGCCACCAGCAGAGATCGGGCCGTGAGAGGAGAGACCCAGTACTTC.